This record covers a single TCR beta chain. These data are taken from a study of blood T cell repertoires in COVID-19. Study background: Collection of acute and convalescent COVID-19 samples took place in the United States, Italy and Spain. The analysed material was cDNA or gDNA that came from T cells, B-cell-depleted T cells, or PBMCs.

Seattle participants joined during active infection and were tracked over time. Source study methods: Reference gene primer amplification gave estimated nucleated cell counts. Profiled with immunoSEQ multiplex PCR; TCRdb holds only in-frame clones, not every one. V and J calls and clone size are copied from that table; D and trimming were computed from the DNA. The data contain about 98,000 clones, approximately 92% of them singletons. Germline loops: CDR1 SGHRS, CDR2 YFSETQ. The CDR3 runs 16 residues. The ends lost 4 bases at V and 9 bases at J; junction bases unmatched: 17. The receptor was derived from a woman between 50 and 59 years old with COVID-19, enrolled during active disease. Sample: peripheral blood. The chain couples TRBV5-1 to TRBJ2-5; 8 bases line up with TRBD2. The CDR3 nucleotides are TGCGCCAGCAGCCCCGACGCGCGGGGGGTCCCGGGGGCCCAGTACTTC. It encodes CASSPDARGVPGAQYF.